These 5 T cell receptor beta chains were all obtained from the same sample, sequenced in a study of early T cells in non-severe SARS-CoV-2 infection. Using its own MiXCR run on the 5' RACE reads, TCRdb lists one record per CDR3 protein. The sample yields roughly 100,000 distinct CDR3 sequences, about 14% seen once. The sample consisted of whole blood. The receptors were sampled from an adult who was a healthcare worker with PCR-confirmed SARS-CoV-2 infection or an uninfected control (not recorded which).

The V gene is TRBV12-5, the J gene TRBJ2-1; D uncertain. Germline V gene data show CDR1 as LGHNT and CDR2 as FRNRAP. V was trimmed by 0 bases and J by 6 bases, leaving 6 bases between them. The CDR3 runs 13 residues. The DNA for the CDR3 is TGTGCTAGTGGTTTGGTACAGACCAATGAGCAGTTCTTC. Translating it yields CASGLVQTNEQFF.

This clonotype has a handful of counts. The CDR3 bases are TGTGCCAGCACCCCCGGGCCCAACGCCTACAATGAGCAGTTCTTC. This translates into CASTPGPNAYNEQFF. The gene calls are TRBV6-1 and TRBJ2-1; the D is unclear. Germline V gene sequence: CDR1 MNHNS, CDR2 SASEGT. V lost 7 bases, J lost 2 bases, and 15 bases lay in between. The CDR3 loop spans 15 amino acids.

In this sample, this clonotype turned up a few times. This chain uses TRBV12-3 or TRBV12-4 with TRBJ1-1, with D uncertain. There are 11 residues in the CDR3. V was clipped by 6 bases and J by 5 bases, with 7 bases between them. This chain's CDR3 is CASRTGTEAFF. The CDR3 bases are TGTGCCAGCAGAACCGGGACTGAAGCTTTCTTT.

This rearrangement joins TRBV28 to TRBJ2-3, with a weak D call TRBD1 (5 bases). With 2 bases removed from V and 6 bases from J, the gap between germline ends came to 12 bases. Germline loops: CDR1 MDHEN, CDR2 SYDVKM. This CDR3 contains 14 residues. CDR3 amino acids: CASSLARGFDTQYF. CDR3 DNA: TGTGCCAGCAGTTTAGCAAGGGGATTTGATACGCAGTATTTT.

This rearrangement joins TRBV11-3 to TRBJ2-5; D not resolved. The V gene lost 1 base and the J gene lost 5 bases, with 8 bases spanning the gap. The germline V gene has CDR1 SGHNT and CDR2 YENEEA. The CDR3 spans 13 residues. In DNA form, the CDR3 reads TGTGCCAGCAGCTTAGTGCTGGCTGAGACCCAGTACTTC. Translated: CASSLVLAETQYF.